This T cell receptor (beta chain) was found in a study of blood T cell repertoires in COVID-19. Study at large: Samples representing acute and convalescent COVID-19 were sourced from the United States, Italy and Spain. Sources were T cells, B-cell-depleted T cells, or PBMCs; the material itself was cDNA or gDNA.

CDR1 and CDR2 (germline): SEHNR, FQNEAQ (reference sequence). Trimming at V came to 5 bases and at J to 4 bases, leaving 13 bases not matched to a gene. The CDR3 consists of 16 residues. Per the authors' pipeline: Estimation of nucleated cell counts was performed using reference gene primer amplification. Measured with immunoSEQ multiplex PCR; TCRdb has only the in-frame clones, and not every one. V and J calls and clone size come straight from that table; D and trimming were deduced from the DNA. The sample lists around 200,000 clones; approximately 89% were seen once. Sequencing used peripheral blood. The TCR comes from a man aged 40-49 years with active or convalescent COVID-19. This rearrangement joins TRBV7-9 to TRBJ1-2, with 7 bases matching TRBD1. The CDR3 nucleotides are TGTGCCAGCAGCCTTAGATCGACAGGGATCAGCTATGGCTACACCTTC. Translated, it gives CASSLRSTGISYGYTF.